The subject of this entry is one T cell receptor beta chain. What it binds is not known. The sample originates from a study of cytomegalovirus exposure and HLA in healthy donors. Study-wide findings and caveats: When the data were analyzed later, several of the most significant clusters appeared to be linked to common viral pathogens. It was in a later analysis that TCR association rates were seen to vary by HLA locus, highest for DRB1 and lowest for HLA-C.

Germline lookup yields CDR1 SGHDT and CDR2 YYEEEE. The J segment lost 5 bases and the V segment lost 0 bases, leaving 10 bases of the junction unmatched. The CDR3 runs 17 residues. Both 60 Vbeta primers and 13 Jbeta primers went into the PCR. Assay: immunoSEQ multiplex PCR; the TCRdb copy retains only in-frame clones and omits some. The repertoire has about 120,000 clones, roughly 82% of them found once; the top ten carry roughly 3.9%. Sequenced material: PBMCs. The chain recombines TRBV5-6 with TRBJ2-3, with TRBD1 identical over 9 bases. This clonotype was obtained from a male donor in good health and CMV-seropositive. CDR3 sequence: CASSLERGQGVEDTQYF. CDR3 bases: TGTGCCAGCAGCTTGGAACGGGGACAGGGAGTCGAAGATACGCAGTATTTT.